The 13 T cell receptor beta chains below were found in one sample sequenced in a study of molecular identifiers for immune sequencing clone quantification. TCRdb called the PCR reads again in MiXCR, with one record for every CDR3 protein. The table has about 86,000 distinct CDR3 sequences, 25% seen once; the top ten hold roughly 0.76%. The sequencing input was naive CD8+ T cells from blood, with Jurkat cell RNA spiked in. Subset described: FACS-sorted CD8+CD4-CCR7+CD45RA+ naive T cells. These receptors were collected from a human donor in good health. Some libraries in this study had Jurkat cell RNA spiked in.

The chain recombines TRBV12-3 or TRBV12-4 with TRBJ2-7, with TRBD2 matching over 8 bases. V shed 6 bases, J shed 2 bases, and the junction held 9 bases outside the gene matches. This CDR3 contains 15 residues. This chain's CDR3 is CASRSAGGLPYEQYF. The CDR3 nucleotides read TGTGCCAGCAGATCGGCGGGGGGACTTCCCTACGAGCAGTACTTC.

Note on this clonotype: A clone one base away is much larger, so this may be a read error. CDR3 protein: CASSLTGGRPQHF. CDR3 bases: TGTGCCAGCAGTTTAACAGGGGGTCGGCCCCAGCATTTT. This sequence joins TRBV6-2 or TRBV6-3 and TRBJ1-5; 8 nucleotides line up with TRBD1. The germline V gene has CDR1 MNHEY and CDR2 SVGEGT. The trim removed 4 bases at V and 9 bases at J, leaving 5 bases unmatched. This CDR3 has 13 amino acids.

This chain links TRBV4-3 with TRBJ2-2; 9 nucleotides line up with TRBD2. V shed 1 base, J shed 4 bases, and the junction held 4 bases outside the gene matches. The CDR3 has 16 amino acids. CDR1 is LGHNA and CDR2 is YSLEER in the germline V gene. The CDR3 here is CASSQAASGVTGELFF. The CDR3 nucleotides are TGCGCCAGCAGCCAAGCGGCTAGCGGGGTCACCGGGGAGCTGTTTTTT.

In its sample, this clonotype was seen many times. The V and J genes are TRBV20-1 and TRBJ2-7, with 8 bases aligning to TRBD2. V gave up 8 bases and J gave up 3 bases; unmatched junction bases: 9. From germline, CDR1 is DFQATT and CDR2 SNEGSKA (reference sequence). There are 13 residues in the CDR3. The CDR3 bases are TGCAGTACCCACGACCTAGCGGGCTACGAGCAGTACTTC. It is translated as CSTHDLAGYEQYF.

In its sample, this clonotype was seen many times. The DNA is omitted, as the CDR3 cannot be located on it reliably, and the CDR3 follows TCRdb's listing. This chain connects TRBV7-2 to TRBJ2-7; TRBD1 is the table's D call and was not checked against the DNA. Per the germline V gene, CDR1 is SGHTA and CDR2 is FQGNSA. Termini included, the CDR3 measures 14 amino acids. CDR3 protein: CASSLGSGQGEQYF.

The chain couples TRBV7-9 to TRBJ2-1; 7 bases match TRBD2. The CDR3 loop spans 12 amino acids. The germline CDR1 and CDR2 sequences are SEHNR and FQNEAQ (reference sequence). V dropped 5 bases and J dropped 9; count of bases not matched to a gene: 4. CDR3 nucleotides: TGTGCCAGCAGCGGGGGGGGGACTGAGCAGTTCTTC. Translated, it gives CASSGGGTEQFF.

Worth noting for this clonotype: The CDR3 ends on some other residue instead of the conserved phenylalanine or tryptophan, so this is likely a read error. No DNA is shown, since the ends of the CDR3 on it are uncertain; the CDR3 is the one TCRdb lists. The chain's CDR3 is CASSGTGQETHYI. The rearrangement uses TRBV9 and TRBJ2-5; the table's D gene call, TRBD1, was not cross checked with the DNA. The CDR3 spans 13 amino acids, including both terminal residues. Germline loops: CDR1 SGDLS, CDR2 YYNGEE.

A remark on this clonotype: It may be a read error: a sequence one base away is much more abundant. This chain joins TRBV7-9 and TRBJ2-5; 8 bases line up with TRBD1. Germline-derived CDR1 and CDR2 are SEHNR and FQNEAQ (reference sequence). The CDR3 extends over 16 amino acids. With V trimmed by 5 bases and J by 1 base, 9 bases remained unmatched. CDR3 sequence: CASSLMTGDLQETQYF. For the CDR3, the DNA is TGTGCCAGCAGCCTGATGACAGGGGATCTCCAAGAGACCCAGTACTTC.

As regards this clonotype: One base away lies a much larger clone, so this may be a sequencing read error. This chain links TRBV20-1 with TRBJ1-2; the D gene is possibly TRBD1 (5 bases). V lost 0 bases and J 4 bases, leaving 15 bases between the germline ends. Looked up from germline, CDR1 is DFQATT and CDR2 is SNEGSKA (reference sequence). The CDR3 spans 15 residues. CDR3 protein: CSAREFDQGGYGYTF. CDR3 nucleotide sequence: TGCAGTGCTAGAGAGTTTGATCAGGGAGGCTATGGCTACACCTTC.

This clonotype was seen ten or more times. The chain employs TRBV12-3 or TRBV12-4 and TRBJ1-3; D is undetermined. Trimming shortened V by 5 bases and J by 0 bases, and 8 bases separated the two germline ends. The CDR3 is made up of 14 amino acids. This chain's CDR3 is CASSGTDSGNTIYF. For the CDR3, the DNA is TGTGCCAGCAGTGGCACCGACTCTGGAAACACCATATATTTT.

This clonotype has just a few counts. This chain links TRBV7-2 with TRBJ2-7, with D possibly called TRBD1 or TRBD2 (5 bases each). This CDR3 region has 15 residues. The ends were cut back, 5 bases at V and 2 bases at J, with 16 bases in the middle. CDR1 is SGHTA, CDR2 FQGNSA, per germline. In DNA form, the CDR3 reads TGTGCCAGCAGCCCTCACCCTTTGGGGGCCTACGAGCAGTACTTC. It yields the protein CASSPHPLGAYEQYF.

A note on this clonotype: With a much larger clone just one base away, this may be a read error. The chain carries TRBV4-3 and TRBJ1-4, with D unresolved. Germline V gene data show CDR1 as LGHNA and CDR2 as YSLEER. The CDR3 covers 15 residues. This CDR3 is CASSQDLHGDEELFF. The CDR3 region has the DNA TGCGCCAGCAGCCAAGATCTTCATGGGGATGAAGAACTGTTTTTT.

This clonotype appeared many times. The CDR3 sequence: CASSPQGQGNQPQHF. The CDR3 nucleotides are TGTGCCAGCTCACCGCAAGGACAGGGGAATCAGCCCCAGCATTTT. The V gene is TRBV18, the J gene TRBJ1-5; the match to TRBD1 covers 9 bases. CDR3 size: 15 residues. J gave up 4 bases and V 3 bases, and 4 bases lay outside the gene matches. Per the germline V gene, CDR1 is KGHSH and CDR2 is LQKENI.